These T cell receptor beta chains were read from a single sample in a study of response to subunit inactivated influenza vaccine. TCRdb passed the RT-PCR reads through MiXCR, listing each CDR3 protein once. The repertoire holds about 300,000 distinct CDR3 sequences, with 21% as singletons. The input for sequencing was PBMCs from blood, taken less than 22 months after vaccination. The origin of the receptors is a man between 50 and 75 years old who received an inactivated influenza vaccine. Each CDR3 is given with its conserved first and last residue. D genes are given only for firm matches. A row's size may be missing; if present it is once, few, many or a size class.

clone_size	v_call	d_call	j_call	cdr3_length	cdr3_aa	cdr3_nt
NA	TRBV20-1	NA	TRBJ1-5	11	CSATTNQPQHF	TGCAGTGCTACGACCAATCAGCCCCAGCATTTT
NA	TRBV29-1	NA	TRBJ2-5	11	CSAQPGETQYF	TGCAGCGCCCAACCAGGGGAGACCCAGTACTTC
few	TRBV29-1	NA	TRBJ2-7	15	CSVEGYRDGRYEQYF	TGCAGCGTTGAAGGCTACCGGGACGGAAGATACGAGCAGTACTTC
many	TRBV7-9	NA	TRBJ1-2	13	CASSLGGFYGYTF	TGTGCCAGCAGCCTAGGTGGTTTTTACGGCTACACCTTC
few	TRBV20-1	TRBD1	TRBJ1-2	13	CSAPGQGNYGYTF	TGCAGTGCTCCGGGACAGGGAAACTATGGCTACACCTTC
few	TRBV4-3	NA	TRBJ1-1	14	CASSQDLKESEAFF	TGCGCCAGCAGCCAAGATCTTAAGGAAAGTGAAGCTTTCTTT
NA	TRBV28	NA	TRBJ1-4	15	CASSPEIRANEKLFF	TGTGCCAGCAGTCCAGAGATTCGGGCTAATGAAAAACTGTTTTTT
many	TRBV2	NA	TRBJ2-1	13	CASNREPYNEQFF	TGTGCCAGCAACAGGGAACCCTACAATGAGCAGTTCTTC
NA	TRBV11-2	NA	TRBJ1-2	15	CASSPRGGRDYGYTF	TGTGCCAGCAGCCCCAGAGGGGGACGGGACTATGGCTACACCTTC
NA	TRBV7-7	NA	TRBJ2-5	12	CASSQMQETQYF	TGTGCTAGCAGCCAGATGCAAGAGACCCAGTACTTC
NA	TRBV7-9	TRBD1	TRBJ1-1	14	CASSGQGVNTEAFF	TGTGCCAGCAGCGGACAGGGGGTCAACACTGAAGCTTTCTTT
many	TRBV6-5	TRBD1	TRBJ2-1	15	CASSYRTGAYNEQFF	TGTGCCAGCAGTTATAGGACAGGGGCGTACAATGAGCAGTTCTTC
NA	TRBV18	NA	TRBJ2-4	15	CASSPTALAKNIQYF	TGTGCCAGCTCACCCACAGCGCTTGCCAAAAACATTCAGTACTTC
NA	TRBV24-1	NA	TRBJ2-3	16	CATSDSGLGGTDTQYF	TGTGCCACCAGTGATTCCGGGCTAGGGGGTACAGATACGCAGTATTTT
NA	TRBV20-1	NA	TRBJ1-2	13	CSARKGNNYGYTF	TGCAGTGCGAGGAAGGGCAACAACTATGGCTACACCTTC
few	TRBV7-2	NA	TRBJ2-1	17	CASSLAGAGIAANEQFF	TGTGCCAGCAGCTTAGCCGGGGCCGGCATAGCGGCCAATGAGCAGTTCTTC
NA	TRBV28	NA	TRBJ1-3	13	CASSWDVGNTIYF	TGTGCCAGCAGTTGGGACGTTGGAAACACCATATATTTT
few	TRBV7-2	NA	TRBJ1-1	14	CASSLWGANTEAFF	TGTGCCAGCAGCTTATGGGGGGCGAACACTGAAGCTTTCTTT
few	TRBV30	NA	TRBJ2-1	17	CAWSVRGRVGTYNEQFF	TGTGCCTGGAGTGTCCGGGGCAGGGTGGGAACCTACAATGAGCAGTTCTTC
NA	TRBV20-1	NA	TRBJ2-3	14	CSARGTGNTDTQYF	TGCAGTGCTAGAGGAACCGGAAACACAGATACGCAGTATTTT
NA	TRBV2	TRBD2	TRBJ2-5	17	CASSYDAIRGGLETQYF	TGTGCCAGCAGTTACGATGCGATCCGGGGGGGACTCGAAACCCAGTACTTC
NA	TRBV5-5	NA	TRBJ2-1	16	CASTPQAALGYNEQFF	TGTGCCAGCACCCCCCAAGCGGCCCTGGGCTACAATGAGCAGTTCTTC
few	TRBV4-1	NA	TRBJ2-1	15	CASSQEPEAYNEQFF	TGCGCCAGCAGCCAAGAGCCAGAAGCCTACAATGAGCAGTTCTTC
NA	TRBV6-5	NA	TRBJ1-2	14	CASSSSDSSRGYTF	NA
once	TRBV5-1	NA	TRBJ2-1	19	CASSSKGALAGKLKNEQFF	TGCGCCAGCAGCTCGAAGGGGGCTTTAGCGGGAAAATTGAAAAATGAGCAGTTCTTC
few	TRBV5-1	NA	TRBJ1-5	15	CASSPAGASNQPQHF	TGCGCCAGCAGCCCCGCGGGGGCGAGCAATCAGCCCCAGCATTTT
NA	TRBV9	NA	TRBJ2-1	15	CASSGGGGSYNEQFF	TGTGCCAGCAGCGGAGGGGGGGGGTCCTACAATGAGCAGTTCTTC
few	TRBV4-2	NA	TRBJ2-7	15	CASSQEGHSSYEQYF	TGTGCCAGCAGCCAAGAGGGTCATAGCTCCTACGAGCAGTACTTC
few	TRBV20-1	NA	TRBJ1-6	15	CSARDFRLGDSPLHF	TGCAGTGCTAGAGATTTCCGTCTGGGGGATTCACCCCTCCACTTT
medium-sized	TRBV10-3	TRBD1	TRBJ1-6	13	CAIRTGGSSPLHF	TGTGCCATACGGACAGGAGGGAGTTCACCCCTCCACTTT
NA	TRBV5-6	NA	TRBJ1-3	17	CASSMDSLAPTGNTIYF	TGTGCCAGCAGCATGGACAGCCTCGCTCCCACTGGAAACACCATATATTTT
many	TRBV12-3/TRBV12-4	TRBD1	TRBJ1-1	13	CASSTGAATEAFF	TGTGCCAGCAGTACAGGGGCGGCCACTGAAGCTTTCTTT
few	TRBV28	NA	TRBJ1-2	13	CASSLMNTLGYTF	TGTGCCAGCAGTTTAATGAACACCCTAGGCTACACCTTC
many	TRBV4-3	NA	TRBJ1-1	15	CASSQDVRVNTEAFF	TGCGCCAGCAGCCAAGACGTAAGGGTAAACACTGAAGCTTTCTTT
few	TRBV6-2/TRBV6-3	TRBD1	TRBJ1-2	16	CASSDGTGTGPYGYTF	TGTGCCAGCAGTGATGGGACCGGGACAGGCCCCTATGGCTACACCTTC
NA	TRBV30	NA	TRBJ2-2	13	CAWSSTNTGELFF	TGTGCCTGGAGTTCCACTAACACCGGGGAGCTGTTTTTT
NA	TRBV20-1	NA	TRBJ2-1	16	CSARGAEMSSYNEQFF	TGCAGTGCTAGAGGAGCCGAAATGAGCTCCTACAATGAGCAGTTCTTC
NA	TRBV10-3	TRBD1	TRBJ2-3	15	CAISRTGDMTDTQYF	TGTGCCATCAGCAGGACAGGGGATATGACAGATACGCAGTATTTT
NA	TRBV4-1	TRBD2	TRBJ2-1	15	CASSPGLAGANEQFF	TGCGCCAGCAGCCCGGGACTAGCGGGGGCCAATGAGCAGTTCTTC
NA	TRBV24-1	TRBD1	TRBJ2-1	15	CATSDIQGARNEQFF	TGTGCCACCAGTGATATCCAGGGGGCGCGAAATGAGCAGTTCTTC
few	TRBV12-5	NA	TRBJ2-5	13	CASSLAYQETQYF	TGTGCTAGTTCTCTAGCGTATCAAGAGACCCAGTACTTC
NA	TRBV6-1	NA	TRBJ1-1	13	CASIPGGAEEAFF	TGTGCCAGCATCCCCGGCGGAGCAGAGGAAGCTTTCTTT
NA	TRBV5-4	NA	TRBJ2-7	14	CASSWGRTPGEQYF	TGTGCCAGCAGCTGGGGGAGGACTCCTGGCGAGCAGTACTTC
NA	TRBV20-1	NA	TRBJ2-7	12	CSAASRSYEQYF	TGCAGTGCCGCCTCCCGCTCCTACGAGCAGTACTTC
few	TRBV5-1	NA	TRBJ2-2	12	CASTVRAGELFF	TGCGCCAGCACCGTCAGGGCCGGGGAGCTGTTTTTT
NA	TRBV20-1	NA	TRBJ1-2	14	CSAPRGAVGYGYTF	TGCAGTGCTCCCCGGGGGGCCGTTGGCTATGGCTACACCTTC
once	TRBV5-5	NA	TRBJ2-1	12	CASSWPIAEQFF	TGTGCCAGCAGCTGGCCCATCGCTGAGCAGTTCTTC
NA	TRBV12-3/TRBV12-4	NA	TRBJ2-6	17	CASSLGWVDSGANVLTF	TGTGCCAGCAGTTTAGGTTGGGTAGATTCTGGGGCCAACGTCCTGACTTTC
once	TRBV11-2	NA	TRBJ1-2	16	CASSLGGRGFNYCYTF	TGTGCCAGCAGCTTAGGTGGCAGGGGTTTTAACTATTGCTACACCTTC
NA	TRBV7-6	TRBD1	TRBJ1-5	17	CASSLAPGTGHNQAQHF	TGTGCCAGCAGCTTAGCCCCTGGGACAGGGCACAATCAGGCCCAGCATTTT
NA	TRBV7-2	TRBD2	TRBJ2-5	15	CASSPPAGGRETQYF	TGTGCCAGCAGCCCGCCCGCTGGCGGGAGGGAGACCCAGTACTTC
NA	TRBV9	NA	TRBJ2-1	15	CASSVRDRYNNEQFF	TGTGCCAGCAGCGTCCGGGACCGCTACAACAATGAGCAGTTCTTC
NA	TRBV18	NA	TRBJ2-3	13	CASSPGRGDTQYF	TGTGCCAGCTCACCGGGCAGGGGAGATACGCAGTATTTT
NA	TRBV20-1	TRBD2	TRBJ2-1	14	CSRLAGAQRYEQFF	TGCAGTAGACTAGCGGGAGCCCAACGGTATGAGCAGTTCTTC
few	TRBV30	TRBD2	TRBJ2-1	19	CAWTSPLISGGGSYNEQFF	TGTGCCTGGACCTCGCCCCTCATTAGCGGGGGGGGCTCCTACAATGAGCAGTTCTTC
few	TRBV19	NA	TRBJ1-1	14	CASSIQSMNTEAFF	TGTGCCAGTAGTATTCAGAGTATGAACACTGAAGCTTTCTTT
NA	TRBV28	NA	TRBJ2-3	13	CASSLVRANTQYF	TGTGCCAGCAGTTTGGTGAGGGCGAATACGCAGTATTTT
few	TRBV20-1	TRBD1	TRBJ2-7	14	CSATDRGYAYEQYF	TGCAGTGCTACGGACAGGGGTTATGCCTACGAGCAGTACTTC
many	TRBV6-1	NA	TRBJ1-1	15	CASSGGQSMNTEAFF	TGTGCCAGCAGTGGAGGACAGTCCATGAACACTGAAGCTTTCTTT
NA	TRBV4-3	NA	TRBJ1-6	15	CASSQVGRRDSPLHF	TGCGCCAGCAGCCAAGTTGGGAGACGAGATTCACCCCTCCACTTT